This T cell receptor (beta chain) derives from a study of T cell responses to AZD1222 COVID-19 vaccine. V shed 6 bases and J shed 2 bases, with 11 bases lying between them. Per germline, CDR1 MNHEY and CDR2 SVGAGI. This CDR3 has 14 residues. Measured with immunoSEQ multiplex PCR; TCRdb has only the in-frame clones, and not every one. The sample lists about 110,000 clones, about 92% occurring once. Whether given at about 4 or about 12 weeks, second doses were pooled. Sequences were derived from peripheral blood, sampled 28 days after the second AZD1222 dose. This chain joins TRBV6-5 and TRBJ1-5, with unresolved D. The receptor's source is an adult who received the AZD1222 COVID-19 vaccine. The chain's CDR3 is CASRGSSGNQPQHF. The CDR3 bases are TGTGCCAGCAGGGGGAGCTCCGGCAATCAGCCCCAGCATTTT.